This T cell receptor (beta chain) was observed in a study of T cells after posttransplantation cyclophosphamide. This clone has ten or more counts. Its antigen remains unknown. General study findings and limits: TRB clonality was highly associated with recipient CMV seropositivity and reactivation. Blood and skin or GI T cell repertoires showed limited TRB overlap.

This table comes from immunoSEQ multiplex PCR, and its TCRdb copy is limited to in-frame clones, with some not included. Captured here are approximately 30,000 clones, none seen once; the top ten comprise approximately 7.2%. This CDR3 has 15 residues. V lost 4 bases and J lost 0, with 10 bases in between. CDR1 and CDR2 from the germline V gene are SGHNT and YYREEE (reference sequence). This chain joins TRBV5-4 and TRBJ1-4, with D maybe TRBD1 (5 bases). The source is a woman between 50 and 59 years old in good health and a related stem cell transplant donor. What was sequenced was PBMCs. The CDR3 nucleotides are TGTGCCAGCAGCCTCCAGACAGCAACTAATGAAAAACTGTTTTTT. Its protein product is CASSLQTATNEKLFF.